These 6 T cell receptor beta chains share one sample of origin, sequenced in a study of T cell responses to AZD1222 COVID-19 vaccine. The assay was immunoSEQ multiplex PCR, and TCRdb's table has in-frame clones only and misses some. The data contain approximately 190,000 clones, approximately 94% of them singletons. The sample here was peripheral blood, taken on day 0 of AZD1222 vaccination. The receptors were gathered from an adult in good health.

The genes are TRBV28 and TRBJ1-1, with TRBD1 matching 8 bases. The CDR3 loop spans 16 amino acids. The V segment lost 5 bases and the J segment 0 bases; nucleotides outside the gene matches: 8. Germline CDR1 and CDR2: MDHEN and SYDVKM. The CDR3: CASSPGDRGLNTEAFF. CDR3 nucleotide sequence: TGTGCCAGCAGTCCTGGCGACAGGGGTTTGAACACTGAAGCTTTCTTT.

The genes are TRBV19 and TRBJ1-2; D remains unclear. V was trimmed by 0 bases and J by 6 bases, leaving 11 bases between them. The germline CDR1 and CDR2 sequences are LNHDA and SQIVND (reference sequence). The CDR3 loop spans 14 amino acids. This chain's CDR3 is CASSIETASHGYTF. CDR3 DNA sequence: TGTGCCAGTAGTATAGAAACCGCGTCCCATGGCTACACCTTC.

The V call is TRBV18, the J call TRBJ2-5, with TRBD2 identical over 12 bases. The CDR3 totals 13 residues. The trim removed 4 bases at V and 8 bases at J, leaving 2 bases unmatched. Per the germline V gene, CDR1 is KGHSH and CDR2 is LQKENI. The CDR3 here is CASSRLAGVTQYF. CDR3 nucleotides: TGTGCCAGCTCACGACTAGCGGGAGTAACCCAGTACTTC.

This clone showed up just once. V and J are TRBV29-1 and TRBJ2-2, with TRBD2 matching over 16 bases. Losses at the gene ends were 5 bases for V and 3 bases for J; bases not matched to a gene: 6. Germline V gives CDR1 SQVTM, CDR2 ANQGSEA. The CDR3 totals 17 residues. The CDR3 region has the DNA TGCAGCGTTCCGGGACTAGCGGGAGGGCCTGACACCGGGGAGCTGTTTTTT. It encodes CSVPGLAGGPDTGELFF.

The V gene is TRBV13, the J gene TRBJ2-2; TRBD2 matches at 7 bases. V lost 5 bases, J lost 3 bases, and 9 bases stayed unmatched. Germline V gene data show CDR1 as PRHDT and CDR2 as FYEKMQ (reference sequence). This CDR3 is built from 16 residues. CDR3 DNA sequence: TGTGCCAGCAGCCCCAAGGGGAGGGTGGACACCGGGGAGCTGTTTTTT. Its translation: CASSPKGRVDTGELFF.

J is TRBJ2-1 and V is TRBV28; TRBD2 is a possible D gene (6 bases). The CDR3 is 15 residues long. The V gene's germline CDR1 is MDHEN and CDR2 SYDVKM. V lost 5 bases and J lost 6, with 17 bases in between. The CDR3 region has the DNA TGTGCCAGCAGTGCCTTTGGACTAAGGTCCAATGAGCAGTTCTTC. Translated: CASSAFGLRSNEQFF. Variable domain in full (rest from reference TRBV28 and TRBJ2-1): DVKVTQSSRYLVKRTGEKVFLECVQDMDHENMFWYRQDPGLGLRLIYFSYDVKMKEKGDIPEGYSVSREKKERFSLILESASTNQTSMYLCASSAFGLRSNEQFFGPGTRLTVL.